This T cell receptor (beta chain) comes out of a study of T cells in Graves' hyperthyroidism and ophthalmopathy (dated by TCRdb to between 2018 and 2021). Background on the whole study: Peripheral blood was sampled at the time of initial diagnosis, prior to any treatment. Thyroid tissue and blood T-cell repertoires from about 6 Graves' hyperthyroidism patients were also compared in the study. According to the paper, TCR Vbeta CDR3 sequencing was carried out on 135 peripheral blood samples, which came from more than 40 ophthalmopathy, around 74 hyperthyroidism and some 17 progressor patients. To identify distinguishing TCR V-J signatures, a discovery cohort of about a hundred patients was used, comprising 43 with Graves' ophthalmopathy and some 57 with stable Graves' hyperthyroidism. The roughly 91 discovery patients were randomly divided into training and test sets at a 7:3 ratio. Following sampling, methimazole starting at 30 mg daily was given to hyperthyroidism patients, and high-dose intravenous methylprednisolone was given to ophthalmopathy patients. Prospective prediction of ophthalmopathy was tested in an independent validation cohort consisting of 18 hyperthyroidism patients and around 17 patients who later progressed to ophthalmopathy.

Paper-wide results and their limitations: In cross-validation, a model built on a 13 V-J signature told ophthalmopathy apart from stable hyperthyroidism with less than 90% sensitivity and about 81% specificity, and in testing the same model reached 80%/75%. No statistical method was used to fix the sample size in advance, and group allocation was not hidden from the investigators. Blood samples also contained most of the expanded thyroid clonotypes (frequency above 0.001), which suggests that blood repertoires may reflect thyroid immune responses. In validation, the model predicted progression to ophthalmopathy a median of around six months before onset, with roughly 71% sensitivity and about 72% specificity.

Ophthalmopathy patients had moderately to severely active disease, with a Clinical Activity Score of 3 or more, a NOSPECS grade of 4 or more, and a disease duration of less than 3 months. Exclusion was applied to patients with uncontrolled infections, other autoimmune diseases, pregnancy or lactation. Clinical symptoms, serum thyroxine and TRAb, thyroid ultrasound, and orbital computed tomography formed the basis for the diagnoses. PBMCs were isolated from about 9.2 ml of fresh peripheral blood by Ficoll-Paque density gradient centrifugation. Total RNA was extracted with Trizol reagent, and quality was checked on an Agilent 2100 Bioanalyzer. The germline V gene provides CDR1 SGHTA and CDR2 FQGNSA. The cysteine opens and the phenylalanine closes a CDR3 of 14 amino acids. Only the CDR3 part of the read is kept: 42 bases, read in frame from the first base. V loses 4 bases, J loses 0 bases, and the germline ends lie 8 bases apart.

The TCR beta CDR3 regions were amplified from RNA transcripts. A first-round RT-PCR of the TCR CDR3 used the HTBI primer set with the Qiagen OneStep RT-PCR kit. Libraries were constructed in a second round of multiplex PCR, after which size selection and purification were carried out. Paired-end sequencing of the libraries was performed with 100 bp reads on an Illumina HiSeq2000. The published analysis was carried out like this. SOAPnuke was used to process the raw data, removing reads that contained adapters or uncalled bases, had a mean Phred below 15, or lacked an exact match to the constant primer or identifier. High-quality paired reads were merged using COPE v1.2.5, and each unique nucleotide sequence was defined as a clonotype. MiTCR v1.1 was used to align clonotypes to the IMGT TRBV, TRBD and TRBJ reference segments. The analysis was restricted to V-J combinations with a frequency above 0.0001, which together covered 99% to 99.2% of the repertoires. A TCS score was defined as the ratio of F50 (clonal expansion) to E x V (chaos), with BLOSUM62-based TCRdist applied between CDR3 peptides within each V-J. Welch's t-statistics and random forest reduced roughly 540 V-J features to roughly 13, which were used in a naive Bayes classifier (R e1071). TCRdb took the public reads, trimmed them with fastp at Q25, ran MiXCR for clone calling and kept in-frame beta chains. One record per CDR3 amino acid sequence lists the most common genes and DNA. None of the V and J calls come from the authors' own analysis; TCRdb made them. Present in this sample are 600,000 or so distinct CDR3 sequences, roughly 15% of which were seen just once. Of the sample, roughly an eighth falls within the top ten clones.

This clonotype was seen many times. It has no known antigen specificity. No much larger clone is present one base from it, and per-base qualities are unavailable. The chain employs TRBV7-2 and TRBJ2-3; no D segment can be confidently identified. Sequenced material: blood. This sequence was found in a woman aged 50 to 60 with Graves' ophthalmopathy. The CDR3 protein is CASSSTGSTDTQYF. The DNA sequence follows: TGTGCCAGCAGCTCTACCGGGAGCACAGATACGCAGTATTTT.